These 14 T cell receptor beta chains originate from one sample sequenced in a study of blood T cell repertoires in COVID-19. Libraries were prepared by immunoSEQ multiplex PCR; TCRdb keeps only in-frame clonotypes and omits some of them. The sample holds 250,000 or so clones, about 88% seen once. The sequencing input was PBMCs or T cells enriched from blood (not recorded which). These receptor sequences come from a woman between 50 and 59 years old who had been exposed to COVID-19.

The V call is TRBV5-5, the J call TRBJ1-5; 7 nucleotides agree with TRBD1. Germline assignment: CDR1 SGHKS and CDR2 YYEKEE (reference sequence). CDR3 size: 16 residues. The ends lost 5 bases at V and 0 bases at J; junction bases unmatched: 8. CDR3 bases: TGTGCCAGCAGTCCCAGGGGGGCAATTAGCAATCAGCCCCAGCATTTT. Its translation: CASSPRGAISNQPQHF.

This clone was detected a few times. V usage is TRBV18 and J usage is TRBJ1-1, with a tentative D call TRBD1 (5 bases). V shed 4 bases and J shed 1 base, with 7 bases lying between them. The CDR3 contains 13 residues. Germline CDR1 reads KGHSH; CDR2 reads LQKENI. CDR3 nucleotides: TGTGCCAGCTCACAGGGGCGGAACACTGAAGCTTTCTTT. It is translated as CASSQGRNTEAFF.

The rearrangement joins TRBV19 to TRBJ2-7; TRBD1 agrees at 7 bases. This CDR3 region has 14 residues. V lost 6 bases and J lost 1; bases outside the gene matches: 6. From germline, CDR1 is LNHDA and CDR2 SQIVND (reference sequence). This CDR3 reads CASSDETGSYEQYF. CDR3 nucleotide sequence: TGTGCCAGTAGCGATGAGACAGGGTCCTACGAGCAGTACTTC. Filled out from reference TRBV19 and TRBJ2-7, the complete variable domain reads DGGITQSPKYLFRKEGQNVTLSCEQNLNHDAMYWYRQDPGQGLRLIYYSQIVNDFQKGDIAEGYSVSREKKESFPLTVTSAQKNPTAFYLCASSDETGSYEQYFGPGTRLTVT.

The genes are TRBV10-3 and TRBJ1-5; 8 nucleotides agree with TRBD1. Germline CDR1 is ENHRY and CDR2 is SYGVKD. J lost 1 base, V lost 3 bases, and 5 bases had no gene match. This CDR3 is 16 amino acids long. CDR3 region: CAISDSRTGSNQPQHF. The CDR3 DNA is TGTGCCATCAGTGATTCTCGGACAGGGAGCAATCAGCCCCAGCATTTT.

V usage is TRBV7-9 and J usage is TRBJ2-7, with D maybe TRBD2 (6 bases). CDR1 is SEHNR and CDR2 is FQNEAQ in the germline V gene (reference sequence). CDR3 length: 12 amino acids. The V gene lost 2 bases and the J gene lost 6 bases, with 8 bases spanning the gap. The CDR3 region is CASSLQGGEQYF. The CDR3 nucleotides are TGTGCCAGCAGCTTACAGGGAGGCGAGCAGTACTTC.

The rearrangement uses TRBV7-6 and TRBJ1-4; the D is unclear. V was shortened by 2 bases and J by 6 bases, with 4 bases between the two germline ends. CDR3 size: 12 residues. Germline CDR1 and CDR2: SGHVS and FNYEAQ. This CDR3 is CASSLPDEKLFF. In nucleotides, the CDR3 is TGTGCCAGCAGCTTACCGGATGAAAAACTGTTTTTT.

The chain employs TRBV5-1 and TRBJ2-5, with a weak D call TRBD1 (5 bases). Germline-derived CDR1 and CDR2 are SGHRS and YFSETQ. The CDR3 loop spans 12 amino acids. V was clipped by 5 bases and J by 5 bases, with 10 bases between them. As DNA, the CDR3 is TGCGCCAGCAGTCCGAGACAGGAGACCCAGTACTTC. Protein: CASSPRQETQYF.

This sequence joins TRBV11-1 and TRBJ1-1, with D hard to call. Germline V gene lookup returns CDR1 SGHAT and CDR2 FQDESV (reference sequence). This CDR3 is built from 12 residues. Trimming removed 3 bases at V and 0 bases at J, with 2 bases between. The CDR3 region is CASSFMNTEAFF. CDR3 nucleotides: TGTGCCAGCAGCTTCATGAACACTGAAGCTTTCTTT.

V is TRBV7-3 and J is TRBJ1-6; no firm D call. Looked up from germline, CDR1 is SGHTA and CDR2 is FQGTGA. V was trimmed by 1 base and J by 10 bases, leaving 8 bases between them. This CDR3 spans 13 amino acids. The CDR3 loop reads CASSLNLGSPLHF. As DNA, the CDR3 is TGTGCCAGCAGCTTAAATCTGGGCTCACCCCTCCACTTT.

The genes are TRBV2 and TRBJ1-6; 9 bases line up with TRBD1. The CDR3 has 14 residues. The junction had 4 bases not matched to a gene; V was cut back by 5 bases and J by 8 bases. Germline-derived CDR1 and CDR2 are SNHLY and FYNNEI. This CDR3 is CASSLTGGDSPLHF. The DNA for the CDR3 is TGTGCCAGCAGTTTAACAGGGGGCGATTCACCCCTCCACTTT.

V is TRBV18 and J is TRBJ1-4; 7 bases agree with TRBD1. The ends lost 2 bases at V and 7 bases at J; junction bases unmatched: 7. CDR1 is KGHSH, CDR2 LQKENI, per germline. This CDR3 spans 15 amino acids. The CDR3 DNA reads as TGTGCCAGCTCACCAAGGACAGGACCTGGTGAAAAACTGTTTTTT. It codes for CASSPRTGPGEKLFF.

V and J are TRBV21-1 and TRBJ1-1; the table names TRBD1, a call not compared with the DNA. TRBV21-1 is a documented pseudogene. CDR3 length: 14 residues. CDR3 DNA sequence: TGTGCCAGCAGCTCAATTGGAGGACAGGCGGCGGCTTTCTTT. Residues: CASSSIGGQAAAFF.

This clone was recorded a few times. The chain recombines TRBV7-2 with TRBJ2-5; 13 bases are shared with TRBD2. The CDR3 spans 16 residues. V was pared by 5 bases and J by 4 bases, with 7 bases of the junction left unmatched. CDR1 SGHTA and CDR2 FQGNSA come from the germline V gene. CDR3 sequence: CASSLMTSGGSETQYF. The CDR3 coding sequence is TGTGCCAGCAGCCTTATGACTAGCGGGGGGTCAGAGACCCAGTACTTC.

The chain has TRBV28 and TRBJ2-1; TRBD1 aligns across 7 bases. This CDR3 has 16 residues. J was trimmed by 8 bases and V by 4 bases; bases with no gene match: 14. The V gene's germline CDR1 is MDHEN and CDR2 SYDVKM. Here the CDR3 reads CASSSPSMTGWDEQFF. The CDR3 region has the DNA TGTGCCAGCAGTTCGCCGTCGATGACAGGGTGGGATGAGCAGTTCTTC.